This entry concerns a single T cell receptor (beta chain). Its target is unknown. The treatment: approximately nine-day PBMC culture with coronavirus spike peptide pools or control peptides (ViraFEST assay). The data stem from a study of vaccination and CD4 T cells after COVID-19. Whole-study context: Median time from second vaccine dose to sampling was roughly 72 days (14 to 241). Overlapping SARS-CoV-2, HCoV-NL63, HCoV-OC43 and HCoV-229E spike peptides stimulated the cells.

Points from the study as a whole: Median numbers of SARS-CoV-2-reactive clonotypes increased from 21 to 38 (not a significant change).

The Oncomine TCR Beta short-read assay was what sequenced the DNA obtained from cultured CD4+ T cells. TCRdb processed the PCR reads anew with MiXCR; each CDR3 protein has one entry. The data hold 15,000 or so distinct CDR3 sequences, with over 50% observed a single time. The CDR3 contains 15 residues. With 4 bases clipped from V and 6 bases from J, the junction kept 7 bases outside the gene matches. The germline V gene encodes CDR1 SGHNT and CDR2 YYREEE (reference sequence). The chain employs TRBV5-4 and TRBJ2-3; 11 nucleotides match TRBD2. This sequence originates from a human donor who had recovered from COVID-19. Sequenced material: CD4+ T cells from blood, cultured in vitro. CDR3 bases: TGTGCCAGCAGCGATACTAGCGGGAGTGGCGATACGCAGTATTTT. It is translated as CASSDTSGSGDTQYF.